Presented here are 13 T cell receptor beta chains from one specimen sequenced in a study of PD-L1 blockade in urothelial cancer. Time point given: pretreatment peripheral blood. Profiling relied on immunoSEQ multiplex PCR, and the TCRdb table lists in-frame clones only, not all of them. The sample carries approximately 88,000 clones, around 83% recorded once. The specimen was PBMCs, collected around atezolizumab (anti-PD-L1) treatment. The source of these receptors is a man in his sixties with urothelial cancer.

V and J are TRBV23-1 and TRBJ2-1; D is possibly TRBD2 (6 bases). TRBV23-1 is reported as an ORF; its role is uncertain. The CDR3 is 11 amino acids. V lost 9 bases and J lost 6, with 9 bases in between. This chain's CDR3 is CARLGGNEQFF. CDR3 DNA: TGCGCCAGGTTGGGGGGCAATGAGCAGTTCTTC.

The genes are TRBV6-1 and TRBJ2-7; D possibly corresponds to TRBD1 (5 bases). Germline loops: CDR1 MNHNS, CDR2 SASEGT. CDR3 length equals 12 residues. V was cut by 2 bases and J by 4 bases, with 6 bases left in between. CDR3 sequence (DNA): TGTGCCAGCAGTGAAAGGGGTTACGAGCAGTACTTC. It specifies CASSERGYEQYF.

The chain carries TRBV30 and TRBJ2-7, with 13 bases that match TRBD2. The CDR3 runs to 15 residues. Trimming removed 3 bases from V and 2 bases from J; junction bases left unmatched: 4. Germline V gene lookup returns CDR1 GTSNPN and CDR2 SVGIG (reference sequence). In nucleotides, the CDR3 is TGTGCCTGGAGGGGACTAGCGGGGCTAACCTACGAGCAGTACTTC. It yields the protein CAWRGLAGLTYEQYF.

The rearrangement uses TRBV7-9 and TRBJ2-3; no clear D. The length of the CDR3 is 13 residues. Germline V gene sequence: CDR1 SEHNR, CDR2 FQNEAQ (reference sequence). Trimming cost V 3 bases and J 0 bases, with 4 bases left between them. The CDR3 protein is CASSFQSTDTQYF. The CDR3 nucleotides read TGTGCCAGCAGCTTTCAGAGCACAGATACGCAGTATTTT.

The chain has TRBV9 and TRBJ1-5; 12 positions match TRBD1. Germline values: CDR1 SGDLS, CDR2 YYNGEE. The CDR3 is 15 residues long. Trimming removed 2 bases from V and 6 bases from J; junction bases left unmatched: 3. The CDR3 protein is CASSVGTGGTQPQHF. In DNA form, the CDR3 reads TGTGCCAGCAGCGTCGGGACAGGGGGCACTCAGCCCCAGCATTTT.

This rearrangement joins TRBV5-4 to TRBJ2-3; D unclear. The CDR3 is made up of 15 amino acids. Trimming shortened V by 4 bases and J by 4 bases, and 16 bases separated the two germline ends. Per the germline V gene, CDR1 is SGHNT and CDR2 is YYREEE (reference sequence). The CDR3 is CASSRDPQRSDTQYF. The CDR3 DNA is TGTGCCAGCAGCCGAGACCCCCAGAGGTCAGATACGCAGTATTTT.

The chain recombines TRBV19 with TRBJ1-2; TRBD1 matches 7 bases. Trimming took 6 bases from V and 3 from J; bases not matched to a gene: 7. The V gene's germline CDR1 is LNHDA and CDR2 SQIVND (reference sequence). The CDR3 extends over 14 amino acids. The CDR3 nucleotides are TGTGCCAGTAGAAATTCCGGGACAGACTATGGCTACACCTTC. It codes for CASRNSGTDYGYTF.

This sequence joins TRBV29-1 and TRBJ2-1; D is ambiguous. The V and J ends lost 5 bases and 6 bases respectively, with 5 bases between them. The CDR3 runs to 10 residues. Germline CDR1 SQVTM, CDR2 ANQGSEA. CDR3 protein: CSVSPNEQFF. The CDR3 DNA reads as TGCAGCGTTAGCCCCAATGAGCAGTTCTTC.

This clone was recorded once. The J gene is TRBJ1-1, the V gene TRBV19, with D perhaps matching TRBD1 (5 bases). The CDR3 consists of 13 residues. Per the germline V gene, CDR1 is LNHDA and CDR2 is SQIVND (reference sequence). The germline V and J ends were trimmed by 3 bases and 9 bases, with 14 bases remaining between them. The chain's CDR3 is CASSIGGPDKAFF. The CDR3 DNA sequence: TGTGCCAGTAGTATCGGCGGCCCGGACAAAGCTTTCTTT.

This chain connects TRBV27 to TRBJ1-3, with TRBD1 identical over 8 bases. In germline, CDR1 is MNHEY, CDR2 SMNVEV (reference sequence). The V segment lost 6 bases and the J segment 2 bases; nucleotides outside the gene matches: 3. There are 14 residues in the CDR3. The CDR3 DNA sequence: TGTGCCAGCAGCTTCAGGGGGCCTGGAAACACCATATATTTT. Translated, it gives CASSFRGPGNTIYF.

The V and J genes are TRBV11-2 and TRBJ2-3, with 10 bases fitting TRBD2. Germline V gives CDR1 SGHAT, CDR2 FQNNGV. The V gene end was trimmed by 1 base and the J gene end by 4 bases; junction bases not matched to a gene: 2. This CDR3 is built from 15 residues. The CDR3 region is CASSLVAGGADTQYF. In nucleotides, the CDR3 is TGTGCCAGCAGCTTAGTAGCGGGAGGCGCAGATACGCAGTATTTT.

The table lists this clone with a few counts. The genes are TRBV6-1 and TRBJ2-5; 8 nucleotides match TRBD2. Germline trimming cut 6 bases from V and 2 bases from J; bases unmatched to any gene: 5. The CDR3 extends over 14 amino acids. The germline V gene has CDR1 MNHNS and CDR2 SASEGT. In DNA, the CDR3 is TGTGCCAGCAGAGCCGGGACTAGACAAGAGACCCAGTACTTC. Its translation: CASRAGTRQETQYF.

This chain joins TRBV28 and TRBJ2-7, with TRBD2 identical over 11 bases. Per the germline V gene, CDR1 is MDHEN and CDR2 is SYDVKM. There are 15 residues in the CDR3. The V gene end was trimmed by 5 bases and the J gene end by 5 bases; junction bases not matched to a gene: 8. CDR3 coding DNA: TGTGCCAGCAGTCCGGGACTAGCGGTGCCCCACGAGCAGTACTTC. This encodes CASSPGLAVPHEQYF.